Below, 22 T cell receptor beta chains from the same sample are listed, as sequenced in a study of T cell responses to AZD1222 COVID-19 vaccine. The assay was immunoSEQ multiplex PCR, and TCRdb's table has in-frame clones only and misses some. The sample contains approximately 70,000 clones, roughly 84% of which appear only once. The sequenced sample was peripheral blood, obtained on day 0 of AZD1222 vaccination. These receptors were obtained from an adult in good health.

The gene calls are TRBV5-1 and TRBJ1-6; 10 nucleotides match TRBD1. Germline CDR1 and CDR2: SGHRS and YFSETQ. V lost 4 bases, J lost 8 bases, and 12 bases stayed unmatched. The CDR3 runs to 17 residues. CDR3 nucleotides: TGCGCCAGCAGCCTATCGACAGGGGGCTATTCGGATTCACCCCTCCACTTT. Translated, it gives CASSLSTGGYSDSPLHF.

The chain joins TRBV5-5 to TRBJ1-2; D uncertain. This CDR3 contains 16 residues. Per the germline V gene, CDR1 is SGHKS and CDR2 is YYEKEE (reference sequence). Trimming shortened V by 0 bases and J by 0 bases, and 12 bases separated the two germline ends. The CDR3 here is CASSLDRALTNYGYTF. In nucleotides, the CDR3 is TGTGCCAGCAGCTTGGATCGGGCCCTCACTAACTATGGCTACACCTTC.

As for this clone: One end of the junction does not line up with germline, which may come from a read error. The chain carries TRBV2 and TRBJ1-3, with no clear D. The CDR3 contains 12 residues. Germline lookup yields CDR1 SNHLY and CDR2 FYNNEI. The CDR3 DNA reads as TGTGCCTGCAGCCGGGCCGGAAACACCATATATTTT. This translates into CACSRAGNTIYF.

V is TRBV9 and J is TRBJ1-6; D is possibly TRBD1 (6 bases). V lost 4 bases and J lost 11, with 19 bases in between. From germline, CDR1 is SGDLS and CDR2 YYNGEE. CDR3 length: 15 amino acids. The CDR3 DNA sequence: TGTGCCAGCAGCCCCAGCCTGAGGGGGGATGCACCCCTCCACTTT. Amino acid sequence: CASSPSLRGDAPLHF. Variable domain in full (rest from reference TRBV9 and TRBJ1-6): DSGVTQTPKHLITATGQRVTLRCSPRSGDLSVYWYQQSLDQGLQFLIQYYNGEERAKGNILERFSAQQFPDLHSELNLSSLELGDSALYFCASSPSLRGDAPLHFGNGTRLTVT.

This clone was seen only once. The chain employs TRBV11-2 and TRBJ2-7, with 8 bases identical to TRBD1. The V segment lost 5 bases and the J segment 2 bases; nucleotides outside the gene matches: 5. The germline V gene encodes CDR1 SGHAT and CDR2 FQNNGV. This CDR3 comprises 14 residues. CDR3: CASSPDRGPYEQYF. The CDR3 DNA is TGTGCCAGCAGCCCAGACAGGGGTCCCTACGAGCAGTACTTC.

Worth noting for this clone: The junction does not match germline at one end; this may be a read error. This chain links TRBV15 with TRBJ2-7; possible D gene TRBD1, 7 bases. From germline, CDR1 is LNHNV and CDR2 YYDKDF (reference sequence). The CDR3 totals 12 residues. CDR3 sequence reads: CASRGESYEQYF. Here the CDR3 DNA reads TGTGCCTCCAGGGGGGAGTCCTACGAGCAGTACTTC.

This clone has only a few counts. Here the CDR3 reads CASIQRDGFYEQYF. The CDR3 nucleotides read TGTGCCAGCATACAAAGGGACGGGTTCTACGAGCAGTACTTC. The chain uses TRBV6-4 and TRBJ2-7, with D perhaps being TRBD1 or TRBD2 (5 bases each). The CDR3 runs to 14 residues. V was cut by 7 bases and J by 3 bases, with 16 bases left in between. CDR1 and CDR2 (germline): MRHNA, SNTAGT.

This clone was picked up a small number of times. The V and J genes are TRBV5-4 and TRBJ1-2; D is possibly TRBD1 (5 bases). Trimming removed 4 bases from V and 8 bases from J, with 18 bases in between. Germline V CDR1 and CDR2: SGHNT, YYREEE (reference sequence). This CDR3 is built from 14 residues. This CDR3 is CASSPREGRNGYTF. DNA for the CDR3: TGTGCCAGCAGCCCCCGAGAGGGACGAAACGGCTACACCTTC.

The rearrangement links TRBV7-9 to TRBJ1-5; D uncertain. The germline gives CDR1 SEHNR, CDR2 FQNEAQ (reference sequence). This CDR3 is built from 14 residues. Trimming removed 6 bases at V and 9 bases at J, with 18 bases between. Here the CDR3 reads CASSPREGAGPQHF. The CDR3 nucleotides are TGTGCCAGCAGTCCCCGGGAGGGAGCGGGGCCCCAGCATTTT.

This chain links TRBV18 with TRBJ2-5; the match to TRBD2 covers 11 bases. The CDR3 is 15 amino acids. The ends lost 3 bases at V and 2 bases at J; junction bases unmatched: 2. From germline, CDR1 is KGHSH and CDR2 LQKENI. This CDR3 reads CASSPGTSGQETQYF. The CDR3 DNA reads TGTGCCAGCTCACCCGGGACTAGCGGTCAAGAGACCCAGTACTTC.

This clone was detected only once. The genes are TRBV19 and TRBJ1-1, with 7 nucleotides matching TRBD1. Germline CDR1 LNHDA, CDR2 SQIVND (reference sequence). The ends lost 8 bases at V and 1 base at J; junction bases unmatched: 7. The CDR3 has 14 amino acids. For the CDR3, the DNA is TGTGCCAGTTCCGACAGGGAATCGAACACTGAAGCTTTCTTT. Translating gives CASSDRESNTEAFF.

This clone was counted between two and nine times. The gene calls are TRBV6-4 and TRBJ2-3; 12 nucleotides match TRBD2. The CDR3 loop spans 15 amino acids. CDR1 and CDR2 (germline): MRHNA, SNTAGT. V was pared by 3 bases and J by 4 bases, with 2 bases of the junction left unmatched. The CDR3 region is CASSETSGGSDTQYF. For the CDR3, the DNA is TGTGCCAGCAGTGAAACTAGCGGGGGGTCAGATACGCAGTATTTT.

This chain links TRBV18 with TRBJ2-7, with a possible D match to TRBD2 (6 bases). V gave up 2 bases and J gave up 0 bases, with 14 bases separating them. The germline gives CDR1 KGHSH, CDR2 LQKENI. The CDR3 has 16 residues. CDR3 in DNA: TGTGCCAGCTCACCAGTTCGGGGGTACAGCTCCTACGAGCAGTACTTC. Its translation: CASSPVRGYSSYEQYF. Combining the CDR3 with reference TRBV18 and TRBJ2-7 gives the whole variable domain NAGVMQNPRHLVRRRGQEARLRCSPMKGHSHVYWYRQLPEEGLKFMVYLQKENIIDESGMPKERFSAEFPKEGPSILRIQQVVRGDSAAYFCASSPVRGYSSYEQYFGPGTRLTVT.

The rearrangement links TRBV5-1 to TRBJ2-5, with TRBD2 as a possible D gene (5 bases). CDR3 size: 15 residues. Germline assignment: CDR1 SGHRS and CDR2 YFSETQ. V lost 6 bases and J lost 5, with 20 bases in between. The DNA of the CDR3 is TGCGCCAGCAACGAGGGTGTGGTAATCGGGGAGACCCAGTACTTC. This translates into CASNEGVVIGETQYF.

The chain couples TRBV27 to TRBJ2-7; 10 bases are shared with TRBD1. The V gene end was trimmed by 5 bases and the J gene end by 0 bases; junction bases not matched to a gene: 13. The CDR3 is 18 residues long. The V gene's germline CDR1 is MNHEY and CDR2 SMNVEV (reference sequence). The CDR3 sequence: CASSQRDRGIKPSYEQYF. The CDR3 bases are TGTGCCAGCAGTCAACGGGACAGGGGTATTAAGCCCTCCTACGAGCAGTACTTC.

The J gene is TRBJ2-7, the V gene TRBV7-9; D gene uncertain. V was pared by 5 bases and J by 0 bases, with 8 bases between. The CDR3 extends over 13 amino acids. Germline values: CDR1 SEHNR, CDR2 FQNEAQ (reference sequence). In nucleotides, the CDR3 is TGTGCCAGCAGCGGGCTGAACTCCTACGAGCAGTACTTC. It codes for CASSGLNSYEQYF.

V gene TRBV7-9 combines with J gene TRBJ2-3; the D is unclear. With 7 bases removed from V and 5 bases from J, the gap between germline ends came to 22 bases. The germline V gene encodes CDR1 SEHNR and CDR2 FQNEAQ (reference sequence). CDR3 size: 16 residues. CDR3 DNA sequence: TGTGCCAGCATCACCGTACCCCAGGTTAAGGGAGATACGCAGTATTTT. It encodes CASITVPQVKGDTQYF. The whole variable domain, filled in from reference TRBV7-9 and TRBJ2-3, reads DTGVSQNPRHKITKRGQNVTFRCDPISEHNRLYWYRQTLGQGPEFLTYFQNEAQLEKSRLLSDRFSAERPKGSFSTLEIQRTEQGDSAMYLCASITVPQVKGDTQYFGPGTRLTVL.

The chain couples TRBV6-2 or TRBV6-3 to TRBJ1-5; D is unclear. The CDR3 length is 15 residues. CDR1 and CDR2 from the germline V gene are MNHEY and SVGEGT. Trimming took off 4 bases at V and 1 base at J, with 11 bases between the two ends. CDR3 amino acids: CASSSGVWSNQPQHF. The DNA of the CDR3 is TGTGCCAGCAGTTCGGGAGTATGGAGCAATCAGCCCCAGCATTTT.

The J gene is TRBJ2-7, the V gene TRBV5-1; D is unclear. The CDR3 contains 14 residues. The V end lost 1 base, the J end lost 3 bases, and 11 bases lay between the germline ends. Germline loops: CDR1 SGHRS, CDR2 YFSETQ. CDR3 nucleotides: TGCGCCAGCAGCTTGCGTCAAGGTCGCTACGAGCAGTACTTC. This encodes CASSLRQGRYEQYF.

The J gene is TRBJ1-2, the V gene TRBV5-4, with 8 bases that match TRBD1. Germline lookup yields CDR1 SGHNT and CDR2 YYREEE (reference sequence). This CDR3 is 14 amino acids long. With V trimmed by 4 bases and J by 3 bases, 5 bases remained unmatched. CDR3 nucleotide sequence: TGTGCCAGCAGCATTGCACAGGGGGACTATGGCTACACCTTC. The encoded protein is CASSIAQGDYGYTF.

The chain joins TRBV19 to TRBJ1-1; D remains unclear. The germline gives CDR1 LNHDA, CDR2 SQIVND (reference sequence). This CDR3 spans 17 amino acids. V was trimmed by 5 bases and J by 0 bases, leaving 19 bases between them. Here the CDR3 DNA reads TGTGCCAGTAGTTCTACAGTCCTAGTCCCCTTGAACACTGAAGCTTTCTTT. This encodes CASSSTVLVPLNTEAFF.

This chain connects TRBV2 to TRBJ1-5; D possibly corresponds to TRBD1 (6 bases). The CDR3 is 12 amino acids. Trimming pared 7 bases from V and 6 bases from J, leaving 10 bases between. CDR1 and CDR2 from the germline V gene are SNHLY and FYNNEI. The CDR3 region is CASTLGGQPQHF. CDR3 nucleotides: TGTGCCAGCACTCTAGGGGGTCAGCCCCAGCATTTT.